This TCR beta chain was sequenced for a study of blood T cell repertoires in COVID-19 (dated by TCRdb to about 2020). Context from the whole study: The collaborator samples originated in the United States, Italy and Spain and spanned the acute and convalescent phases of COVID-19. Subjects who had been exposed to COVID-19, were actively infected with it, or had recovered from it provided the deeply sampled blood TCRbeta repertoires that made up the dataset. Samples were obtained from the ongoing ImmuneRACE study (first 160 participants) and from over 1,000 subjects provided by 6 global collaborators. The prospective study material was composed of cDNA or gDNA derived from T cells, B-cell-depleted T cells, or PBMCs. Nearly every sample came with metadata listing a de-identified subject ID, COVID-19 status, age in years and sex. The repertoires were released in a freely available public database intended as a resource for research on the immune response to SARS-CoV-2. Where available, HLA class I and class II types were obtained from metadata supplied by the sample provider rather than from assay-based typing. Summary of the overall study and its limitations: The amount of clinical and demographic metadata varied by source and participant and was provided uncurated.

Looking up the germline V gene yields CDR1 SNHLY and CDR2 FYNNEI. The V end gives up 6 bases and the J end 3 bases, leaving 7 bases in the junction not matched to a gene. The CDR3 sequence holds 16 residues, the cysteine and phenylalanine included. Here the CDR3 DNA is all that survives: 48 bases in frame from base 1. The immunoSEQ Assay, a bias-controlled multiplex PCR, was used to amplify TCRbeta CDR3 regions from genomic DNA. Per the source publication's procedure: Nucleated cell counts per sample were estimated from amplification of reference gene primers within the assay. To quantify the absolute abundance of each unique TCRbeta CDR3 rearrangement, sequence reads were collapsed and filtered. For each sample, productive Simpson clonality was calculated by taking the square root of Simpson's diversity index across productive rearrangements. The table was pulled from immuneACCESS by TCRdb, which kept in-frame rearrangements only. Such tables lose some clones; where checked, under half of the loss comes from unresolved V genes, and the rest has no known cause. For V, J and clone size, that table is used; D and trimming come from the DNA. For this sample the table gives over 75,000 clones, of which approximately 91% were detected only once. Of the sample, roughly 3% is held by the ten largest clones.

Of note for this clone: The antigen it recognizes is unknown. No much larger clonotype is one base removed from it; base qualities were not supplied.

The collaborating institutions used their own protocols to collect whole blood in K2EDTA tubes. For TCRbeta analysis, collaborators shipped samples as frozen whole blood, isolated PBMCs, or DNA extracted from either of those sample types. Sequencing was carried out using peripheral blood. The receptor was isolated from an elderly woman with acute or convalescent COVID-19. In this chain, TRBV2 is recombined with TRBJ2-2, and 10 junction bases match TRBD2. In nucleotides, the sequence is TGTGCCAGCAGCCAGCGGGGGGGGCAGGACACCGGGGAGCTGTTTTTT. This encodes CASSQRGGQDTGELFF.